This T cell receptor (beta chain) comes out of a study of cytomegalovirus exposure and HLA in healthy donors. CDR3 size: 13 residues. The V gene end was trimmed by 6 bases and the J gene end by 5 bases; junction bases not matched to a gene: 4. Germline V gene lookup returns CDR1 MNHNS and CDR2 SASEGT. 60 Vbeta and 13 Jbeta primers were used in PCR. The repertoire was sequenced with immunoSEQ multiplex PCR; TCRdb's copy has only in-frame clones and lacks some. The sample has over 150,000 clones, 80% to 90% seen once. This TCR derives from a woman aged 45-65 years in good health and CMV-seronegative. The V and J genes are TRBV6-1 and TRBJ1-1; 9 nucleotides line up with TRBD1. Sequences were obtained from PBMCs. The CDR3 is CASRTGGRTEAFF. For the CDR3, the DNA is TGTGCCAGCAGGACAGGGGGTAGGACTGAAGCTTTCTTT.